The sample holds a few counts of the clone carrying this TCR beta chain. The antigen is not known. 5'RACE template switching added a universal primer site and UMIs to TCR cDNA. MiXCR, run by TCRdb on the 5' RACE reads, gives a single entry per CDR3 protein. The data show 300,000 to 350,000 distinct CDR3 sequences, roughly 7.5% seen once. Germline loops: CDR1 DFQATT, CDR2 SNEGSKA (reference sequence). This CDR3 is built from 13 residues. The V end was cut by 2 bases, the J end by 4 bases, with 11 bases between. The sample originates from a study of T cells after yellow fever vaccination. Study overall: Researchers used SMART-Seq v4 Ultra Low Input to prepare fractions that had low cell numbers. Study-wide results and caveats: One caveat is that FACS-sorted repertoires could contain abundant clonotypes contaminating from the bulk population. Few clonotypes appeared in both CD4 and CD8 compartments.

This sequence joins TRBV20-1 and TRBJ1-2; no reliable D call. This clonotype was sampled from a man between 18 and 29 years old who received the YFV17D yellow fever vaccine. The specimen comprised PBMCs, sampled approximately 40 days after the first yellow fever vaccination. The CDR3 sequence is CSARSPLGYGYTF. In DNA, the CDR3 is TGCAGTGCTAGATCACCCTTAGGCTATGGCTACACCTTC.